The next 24 T cell receptor beta chains were all read from a single sample in a study of CD8+ T cells in alopecia areata. The authors extracted RNA and reverse transcribed it into cDNA as the sequencing template. The data were produced by immunoSEQ multiplex PCR, yet TCRdb's version contains in-frame clones alone and is incomplete. The table records about 250,000 clones, about 60% of them present only once. Treatment defined: oral pan-JAK inhibitor, 5-10 mg twice daily. Sequenced material: CD4+ T cells sorted from blood, taken between weeks 51 and 52, from a patient treated with tofacitinib. These receptors were obtained from a human donor with alopecia areata.

The chain links TRBV5-4 to TRBJ2-5, with 8 nucleotides matching TRBD1. The germline gives CDR1 SGHNT, CDR2 YYREEE (reference sequence). V dropped 4 bases and J dropped 4; count of bases not matched to a gene: 9. The CDR3 sequence is 15 residues long. The CDR3 region has the DNA TGTGCCAGCAGCCGAAGGACAGGGCAAGGAGAGACCCAGTACTTC. This codes for CASSRRTGQGETQYF.

The chain's CDR3 is CASSLAGGRNQPQHF. In nucleotides, the CDR3 is TGTGCCAGCAGCTTAGCGGGGGGTCGCAATCAGCCCCAGCATTTT. This chain links TRBV7-2 with TRBJ1-5; possible D gene TRBD1, 5 bases. Germline V gene sequence: CDR1 SGHTA, CDR2 FQGNSA. Trimming removed 0 bases at V and 2 bases at J, with 8 bases between. The CDR3 length is 15 residues.

CDR3 sequence (DNA): TGCAGCGTTGGCGCAGGGACAGGGGTAGATACGCAGTATTTT. Translation: CSVGAGTGVDTQYF. The gene calls are TRBV29-1 and TRBJ2-3, with 10 bases identical to TRBD1. After removal of 4 bases from V and 5 bases from J, the junction contained 6 bases not matched to a gene. The CDR3 loop spans 14 amino acids. From germline, CDR1 is SQVTM and CDR2 ANQGSEA.

The rearrangement uses TRBV7-2 and TRBJ2-7; tentative D call: TRBD1 (6 bases). V was clipped by 5 bases and J by 6 bases, with 14 bases between them. This CDR3 contains 13 residues. From germline, CDR1 is SGHTA and CDR2 FQGNSA. CDR3 in DNA: TGTGCCAGCAGCCTGGGAGCCAGGGGCGAGCAGTACTTC. Translation: CASSLGARGEQYF.

CDR3 protein: CASETLYEQYF. In nucleotides, the CDR3 is TGTGCCAGCGAGACACTCTACGAGCAGTACTTC. V and J are TRBV6-1 and TRBJ2-7; D is uncertain. This CDR3 has 11 amino acids. The V end lost 8 bases, the J end lost 3 bases, and 8 bases lay between the germline ends. Germline CDR1 reads MNHNS; CDR2 reads SASEGT.

A few counts support this clone. J is TRBJ1-3 and V is TRBV9; tentatively, D is TRBD1 (5 bases). Germline V gives CDR1 SGDLS, CDR2 YYNGEE. V dropped 3 bases and J dropped 0 bases, with 13 bases sitting between them. The CDR3 loop spans 16 amino acids. The DNA for the CDR3 is TGTGCCAGCAGCGCTCCGGGACCGAGCTCTGGAAACACCATATATTTT. Protein product: CASSAPGPSSGNTIYF.

This clone was seen a handful of times. The rearrangement joins TRBV27 to TRBJ2-3; a possible D gene is TRBD1 (6 bases). The V and J ends lost 7 bases and 1 base respectively, with 15 bases between them. The germline V gene encodes CDR1 MNHEY and CDR2 SMNVEV (reference sequence). This CDR3 comprises 15 residues. The DNA for the CDR3 is TGTGCCAGCATTCCACAGGGAAGGGGCACAGATACGCAGTATTTT. Translating it yields CASIPQGRGTDTQYF.

The chain joins TRBV30 to TRBJ1-1; 10 bases are shared with TRBD1. The V and J ends lost 4 bases and 1 base, in that order; junction bases with no gene match: 3. The germline V gene has CDR1 GTSNPN and CDR2 SVGIG (reference sequence). The CDR3 spans 14 residues. The CDR3, as DNA: TGTGCCTGGAAGGGGGACAGGGGGAACACTGAAGCTTTCTTT. As protein: CAWKGDRGNTEAFF.

V gene TRBV6-5 combines with J gene TRBJ2-3; TRBD2 matches 8 bases. V shed 1 base and J 1 base; nucleotides not matched to a gene: 4. Looked up from germline, CDR1 is MNHEY and CDR2 is SVGAGI. This CDR3 has 16 amino acids. In nucleotides, the CDR3 is TGTGCCAGCAGTTACTATAGCGGGGTTCGCACAGATACGCAGTATTTT. Translation: CASSYYSGVRTDTQYF.

The sample holds a few counts of this clone. The chain joins TRBV29-1 to TRBJ2-7, with TRBD1 matching 8 bases. The CDR3 loop spans 13 amino acids. V shed 7 bases and J 0 bases; nucleotides not matched to a gene: 5. Germline CDR1 is SQVTM and CDR2 is ANQGSEA. The CDR3 reads CSAGQGFSYEQYF. For the CDR3, the DNA is TGCAGCGCAGGACAGGGTTTCTCCTACGAGCAGTACTTC.

The gene calls are TRBV7-8 and TRBJ1-4, with 7 bases lining up with TRBD1. CDR3 length: 19 residues. The trim removed 5 bases at V and 7 bases at J, leaving 22 bases unmatched. CDR1 and CDR2 from the germline V gene are SGHVS and FQNEAQ. CDR3 nucleotide sequence: TGTGCCAGCAGCGTGCGTCCCCGGGACAGAGCGGGGATTAGTGAAAAACTGTTTTTT. Amino acids: CASSVRPRDRAGISEKLFF.

This sequence joins TRBV25-1 and TRBJ2-5, with TRBD1 identical over 9 bases. The germline CDR1 and CDR2 sequences are MGHDK and SYGVNS. After removal of 6 bases from V and 4 bases from J, the junction contained 3 bases not matched to a gene. The CDR3 sequence is 13 residues long. The CDR3 loop reads CASRGQGAETQYF. DNA for the CDR3: TGTGCCAGCAGGGGACAGGGAGCAGAGACCCAGTACTTC.

This clone turned up a few times. This sequence joins TRBV2 and TRBJ2-1, with 7 nucleotides matching TRBD2. Germline CDR1 SNHLY, CDR2 FYNNEI. Trimming took 7 bases from V and 1 from J; bases not matched to a gene: 7. This CDR3 is built from 15 residues. The chain's CDR3 is CASTTGGTSYNEQFF. For the CDR3, the DNA is TGTGCCAGCACCACGGGGGGTACTTCCTACAATGAGCAGTTCTTC. The whole variable domain, remainder taken from reference TRBV2 and TRBJ2-1, is EPEVTQTPSHQVTQMGQEVILRCVPISNHLYFYWYRQILGQKVEFLVSFYNNEISEKSEIFDDQFSVERPDGSNFTLKIRSTKLEDSAMYFCASTTGGTSYNEQFFGPGTRLTVL.

This rearrangement joins TRBV4-2 to TRBJ2-5, with D possibly TRBD1 on 5 matching bases. This CDR3 has 13 residues. Germline CDR1 LGHNA, CDR2 YNFKEQ. The V and J ends lost 0 bases and 5 bases respectively, with 7 bases between them. CDR3 sequence reads: CASSQDSGETQYF. DNA for the CDR3: TGTGCCAGCAGCCAAGATTCAGGGGAGACCCAGTACTTC.

This clone has just a few counts. The chain employs TRBV5-1 and TRBJ2-5; no firm D call. CDR3 length: 15 residues. The ends were cut back, 0 bases at V and 0 bases at J, with 9 bases in the middle. Germline lookup yields CDR1 SGHRS and CDR2 YFSETQ. CDR3 region: CASSLASGNQETQYF. The CDR3 DNA reads as TGCGCCAGCAGCTTGGCGTCCGGAAACCAAGAGACCCAGTACTTC.

The chain employs TRBV6-5 and TRBJ2-5; no definite D call. Germline V lookup: CDR1 MNHEY, CDR2 SVGAGI. V lost 0 bases and J 2 bases, leaving 10 bases between the germline ends. The CDR3 runs to 15 residues. This chain's CDR3 is CASSYSKGIQETQYF. DNA for the CDR3: TGTGCCAGCAGTTACTCTAAGGGCATACAAGAGACCCAGTACTTC.

This clone was observed a single time. The same CDR3 is also encoded by other DNA sequences in this sample. This rearrangement joins TRBV10-3 to TRBJ2-3, with D perhaps given as TRBD1 or TRBD2 (5 bases each). This CDR3 is 12 amino acids long. Germline CDR1 ENHRY, CDR2 SYGVKD. Trimming pared 2 bases from V and 5 bases from J, leaving 5 bases between. The CDR3 region has the DNA TGTGCCATCAGTGAGGGGGGAGATACGCAGTATTTT. It is translated as CAISEGGDTQYF.

This chain uses TRBV25-1 with TRBJ1-1; 7 nucleotides agree with TRBD1. Germline values: CDR1 MGHDK, CDR2 SYGVNS. The length of the CDR3 is 15 residues. The V segment lost 0 bases and the J segment 5 bases; nucleotides outside the gene matches: 6. The CDR3 sequence: CASSEYDRVETEAFF. In nucleotides, the CDR3 is TGTGCCAGCAGTGAATATGACAGGGTAGAAACTGAAGCTTTCTTT.

Note on this clone: This specimen includes other DNA sequences encoding the same CDR3. The chain carries TRBV7-2 and TRBJ2-5; D uncertain. V lost 0 bases and J lost 0, with 2 bases in between. This CDR3 is 13 amino acids long. Germline values: CDR1 SGHTA, CDR2 FQGNSA. CDR3 nucleotides: TGTGCCAGCAGCTTAGCGTACCAAGAGACCCAGTACTTC. It is translated as CASSLAYQETQYF. The entire variable domain, with the rest obtained from reference TRBV7-2 and TRBJ2-5, is as follows: GAGVSQSPSNKVTEKGKDVELRCDPISGHTALYWYRQSLGQGLEFLIYFQGNSAPDKSGLPSDRFSAERTGGSVSTLTIQRTQQEDSAVYLCASSLAYQETQYFGPGTRLLVL.

In its sample, this clone was seen a few times. No DNA is shown, since the ends of the CDR3 on it are uncertain; the CDR3 is the one TCRdb lists. The rearrangement links TRBV11-2 to TRBJ1-1; TRBD1 is the table's D call, not checked against the DNA. From germline, CDR1 is SGHAT and CDR2 FQNNGV. Ends included, the CDR3 has 14 residues. CDR3 sequence: CASSFQVSSSEAFF.

V usage is TRBV29-1 and J usage is TRBJ1-2, with 9 bases matching TRBD1. Unmatched junction bases numbered 8, after V lost 8 bases and J lost 7 bases. In germline, CDR1 is SQVTM, CDR2 ANQGSEA. This CDR3 has 12 amino acids. The CDR3 loop reads CSTKTGGFGYTF. DNA of the CDR3: TGCAGCACTAAGACAGGGGGTTTTGGCTACACCTTC.

This clone was counted between two and nine times. The gene calls are TRBV18 and TRBJ1-4; D unclear. Germline loops: CDR1 KGHSH, CDR2 LQKENI. V gave up 1 base and J gave up 4 bases, with 13 bases separating them. The CDR3 sequence is 16 residues long. The CDR3 here is CASSPRDRILNEKLFF. CDR3 coding DNA: TGTGCCAGCTCACCACGCGATCGGATCCTTAATGAAAAACTGTTTTTT.

The genes are TRBV30 and TRBJ2-7, with no clear D. Germline values: CDR1 GTSNPN, CDR2 SVGIG (reference sequence). Deletions cut 6 bases from V and 1 base from J, with 10 bases between. The CDR3 has 12 amino acids. The DNA for the CDR3 is TGTGCCTGTGGGCAGACTTCCTACGAGCAGTACTTC. Protein sequence: CACGQTSYEQYF.

V gene TRBV5-1 combines with J gene TRBJ2-7; TRBD2 agrees at 8 bases. This CDR3 contains 15 residues. V gave up 3 bases and J gave up 5 bases; unmatched junction bases: 10. The germline gives CDR1 SGHRS, CDR2 YFSETQ. The CDR3 DNA is TGCGCCAGCAGCTCTCCTTCAACTAGCGGCCACGAGCAGTACTTC. The encoded protein is CASSSPSTSGHEQYF.